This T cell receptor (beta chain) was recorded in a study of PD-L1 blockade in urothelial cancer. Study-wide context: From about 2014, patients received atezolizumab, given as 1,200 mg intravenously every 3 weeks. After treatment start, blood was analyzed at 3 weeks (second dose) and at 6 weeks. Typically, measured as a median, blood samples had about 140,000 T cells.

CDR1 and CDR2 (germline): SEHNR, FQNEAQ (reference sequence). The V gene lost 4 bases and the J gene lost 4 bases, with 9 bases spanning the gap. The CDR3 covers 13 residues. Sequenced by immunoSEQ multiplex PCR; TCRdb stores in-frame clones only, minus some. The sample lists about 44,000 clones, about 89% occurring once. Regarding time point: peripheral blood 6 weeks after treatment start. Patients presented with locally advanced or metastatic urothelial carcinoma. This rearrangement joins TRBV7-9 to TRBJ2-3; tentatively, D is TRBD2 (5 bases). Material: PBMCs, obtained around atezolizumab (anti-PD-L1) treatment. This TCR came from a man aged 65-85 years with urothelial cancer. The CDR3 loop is CASSSRLPDTQYF. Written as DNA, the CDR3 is TGTGCCAGCAGCTCCCGACTACCAGATACGCAGTATTTT.